The rows below give T cell receptor beta chains drawn from one sample of a study of blood T cell repertoires in COVID-19. Libraries were prepared by immunoSEQ multiplex PCR; TCRdb keeps only in-frame clonotypes and omits some of them. Of about 23,000 clones in the sample, approximately 90% were seen once. Specimen: peripheral blood. Receptors were obtained from a human donor in a cohort sampled during active COVID-19. Each CDR3 is given with its conserved first and last residue. Fields, in order: clone size, J gene, D gene, V gene, CDR3 DNA, CDR3 protein. The D gene is left open where the match is weak. The size of a clone is reported for some rows only, either as once, few or many, or as a class for expanded clones.

>NA|TRBJ1-1|NA|TRBV5-4
TGTGCCAGCAGCTTGGCTGACGGGACTGAAGCTTTCTTT
CASSLADGTEAFF
>NA|TRBJ1-3|TRBD1|TRBV15
TGTGCCACCAGCCTGGACAGGGGGCAAGGAAACACCATATATTTT
CATSLDRGQGNTIYF
>NA|TRBJ1-1|TRBD1|TRBV5-1
TGCGCCAGCAGCGAACAGGGGGGCGGCAACACTGAAGCTTTCTTT
CASSEQGGGNTEAFF
>once|TRBJ2-7|TRBD1|TRBV5-1
TGCGCCAGCAGCTGGGGGGGACAGGGTAAAATAGCGGGTGAGCAGTACTTC
CASSWGGQGKIAGEQYF
>once|TRBJ1-6|TRBD1|TRBV11-2
TGTGCCACCACCGGGACAGTTCTATCACCCCTCCACTTT
CATTGTVLSPLHF
>NA|TRBJ1-1|NA|TRBV18
TGTGCCAGCTCACCTACACCCAGGGTCACTGAAGCTTTCTTT
CASSPTPRVTEAFF
>NA|TRBJ1-2|TRBD1|TRBV7-9
TGTGCCAGCAGCTCCAGTCCCGGGACAGGCGCCGTCTATGGCTACACCTTC
CASSSSPGTGAVYGYTF
>NA|TRBJ2-7|TRBD1|TRBV10-1
TGCGCCAGCAGCCCGACAGGGGAGGAAGGCTACGAGCAGTACTTC
CASSPTGEEGYEQYF
>NA|TRBJ2-2|TRBD1|TRBV19
TGTGCCAGTAGTATAGGGACAGGCAACACCGGGGAGCTGTTTTTT
CASSIGTGNTGELFF
>once|TRBJ1-2|NA|TRBV3-1/TRBV3-2
TGTGCCAGCAGCCGGGGTCAGGGCTCATGGGGCTACACCTTC
CASSRGQGSWGYTF
>NA|TRBJ2-1|TRBD1|TRBV12-5
TGTGCTAGTGGTTTGGAGGATGGGACAGGGGGTTTCTCCTCCTACAATGAGCAGTTCTTC
CASGLEDGTGGFSSYNEQFF
>NA|TRBJ2-7|TRBD1|TRBV10-3
TGTGCCATCAGCGACCGGGACAGGGGCGGCTACGAGCAGTACTTC
CAISDRDRGGYEQYF
>NA|TRBJ2-1|TRBD1|TRBV3-1/TRBV3-2
TGTGCCAGCAGCCAAGCGGGACAGGGGGCTGGGGAGCAGTTCTTC
CASSQAGQGAGEQFF
>NA|TRBJ1-3|NA|TRBV3-1/TRBV3-2
TGTGCCAGCAGCAATGCAGGTCCCATTACCGCACGAAACACCATATATTTT
CASSNAGPITARNTIYF
>NA|TRBJ1-2|NA|TRBV6-4
TGTGCCAGCGGGCAGGGAATCGGGTCGAACTATGGCTACACCTTC
CASGQGIGSNYGYTF
>once|TRBJ1-1|NA|TRBV14
TGTGCCAGCAGCCAAGATCGGGCAGGGGTCCTTTTATACACTGAAGCTTTCTTT
CASSQDRAGVLLYTEAFF
>few|TRBJ1-6|TRBD1|TRBV30
TGTGCCTGGGGACAGGGCAATTCACCCCTCCACTTT
CAWGQGNSPLHF
>NA|TRBJ2-3|TRBD2|TRBV9
TGTGCCAGCAGCGTAGCACTAGCGGGGTACACAGATACGCAGTATTTT
CASSVALAGYTDTQYF
>NA|TRBJ2-7|NA|TRBV11-2
TGTGCCAGCAGCTCCCGTTCTCCCTACGAGCAGTACTTC
CASSSRSPYEQYF
>NA|TRBJ1-1|TRBD1|TRBV3-1/TRBV3-2
TGTGCCAGCAGCCCGGACAGGCTGAACACTGAAGCTTTCTTT
CASSPDRLNTEAFF
>NA|TRBJ2-1|TRBD1|TRBV5-1
TGCGCCAGCAGCGTGGACAGGGGGCGCGATTTCTTC
CASSVDRGRDFF
>NA|TRBJ1-1|NA|TRBV5-1
TGCGCCAGCAGCATGCCGGGTACAAACACTGAAGCTTTCTTT
CASSMPGTNTEAFF
>NA|TRBJ2-1|TRBD1|TRBV3-1/TRBV3-2
TGTGCCAGCAGCCAAGCCGGGACAGGGGGCAATGAGCAGTTCTTC
CASSQAGTGGNEQFF
>NA|TRBJ1-4|NA|TRBV9
TGTGCCAGCAGCGCTAGGGGGGGAGGAGAAAAACTGTTTTTT
CASSARGGGEKLFF
>NA|TRBJ2-7|TRBD2|TRBV3-1/TRBV3-2
TGTGCCGTCCTGGGGGGCGGGGGGCCTCTTTACTTC
CAVLGGGGPLYF
>NA|TRBJ2-7|TRBD1|TRBV5-4
TGTGCCAGCAGCTCTTTCGGGACAGGGGCCACCTACGAGCAGTACTTC
CASSSFGTGATYEQYF
>NA|TRBJ2-5|NA|TRBV12-3/TRBV12-4
TGTGCCAGCAGACGACTAGACCAAGAGACCCAGTACTTC
CASRRLDQETQYF
>NA|TRBJ1-6|TRBD1|TRBV6-5
TGTGCCAGCAGTTACCTACAGGGGGGGTGGAATTCACCCCTCCACTTT
CASSYLQGGWNSPLHF
>NA|TRBJ2-1|NA|TRBV6-1
TGTGCCAGCAGTGAATTGGGGGCGAGGTACAATGAGCAGTTCTTC
CASSELGARYNEQFF
>NA|TRBJ1-1|NA|TRBV5-1
TGCGCCAGCAGGTCAAATCTGGGGGGGAACACTGAAGCTTTCTTT
CASRSNLGGNTEAFF
>NA|TRBJ2-7|TRBD2|TRBV3-1/TRBV3-2
TGTGCCAGCAGCGAAGGACTAGCGGGGGGTCCTGGGGCCTACGAGCAGTACTTC
CASSEGLAGGPGAYEQYF
>NA|TRBJ2-3|NA|TRBV15
TGTGCCACCGGGTTAGGGGCGACAGATACGCAGTATTTT
CATGLGATDTQYF
>NA|TRBJ2-1|NA|TRBV7-9
TGTGCCAGCAGCTATCGCACAACGGGGGTACTCTACAATGAGCAGTTCTTC
CASSYRTTGVLYNEQFF
>NA|TRBJ1-5|TRBD1|TRBV27
TGTGCCAGCAACGCTGGGACAGGGGCCAATCAGCCCCAGCATTTT
CASNAGTGANQPQHF
>NA|TRBJ1-1|NA|TRBV4-3
TGCGCCAGCAGCCAGGCGACAGGTATCACTGAAGCTTTCTTT
CASSQATGITEAFF
>once|TRBJ2-3|TRBD2|TRBV9
TGTGCCAGCACGGGGGGAGCGCGCGCTCAAGGTGGTACAGATACGCAGTATTTT
CASTGGARAQGGTDTQYF
>NA|TRBJ2-2|NA|TRBV30
TGTGCCTGGAATACCGTATGGCGGGGCGACACCGGGGAGCTGTTTTTT
CAWNTVWRGDTGELFF
>NA|TRBJ2-7|NA|TRBV2
TGTGCCATCCAGGGAGGCTACGAGCAGTACTTC
CAIQGGYEQYF
>NA|TRBJ2-2|TRBD2|TRBV30
TGTGCCTGGATGATTAGCGGGGGGGCCGGGGAGCTGTTTTTT
CAWMISGGAGELFF
>NA|TRBJ2-1|NA|TRBV5-5
TGTGCCAGCAGCCGCTGGGGCGGGGAGGGGGACAATGAGCAGTTCTTC
CASSRWGGEGDNEQFF
>few|TRBJ2-2|TRBD2|TRBV6-6
TGTGCCAGGGGACTAGCGGGTACCGGGGAGCTGTTTTTT
CARGLAGTGELFF
>NA|TRBJ1-2|TRBD1|TRBV11-2
TGTGCCAGCAGCTTAACAGGGGGCGCTCCTGATGGCTACACCTTC
CASSLTGGAPDGYTF
>NA|TRBJ2-5|NA|TRBV7-9
TGTGCCAGCAGCTTAGCGGGGGCGATACAAGAGACCCAGTACTTC
CASSLAGAIQETQYF
>NA|TRBJ2-3|TRBD2|TRBV2
TGTGCCAGCAGCTTTTTCCAACTAGCGGGGGAGACAGATACGCAGTATTTT
CASSFFQLAGETDTQYF
>few|TRBJ2-7|TRBD1|TRBV10-3
TGTGCCATCAGTGGAGGGGACAGCCAAAACTACGAGCAGTACTTC
CAISGGDSQNYEQYF
>once|TRBJ2-3|TRBD2|TRBV7-2
TGTGCCAGCAGCTTAACGGGATCGTCATTCGGGAGGGCAGATACGCAGTATTTT
CASSLTGSSFGRADTQYF
>NA|TRBJ1-2|TRBD1|TRBV10-3
TGTGCCATCAGTCTAGGACAGGGGGCCTATGGCTACACCTTC
CAISLGQGAYGYTF
>few|TRBJ1-1|NA|TRBV6-5
TGTGCCAGCCTAACGATCTTACTGAACACTGAAGCTTTCTTT
CASLTILLNTEAFF
>NA|TRBJ2-4|NA|TRBV19
TGTGCCAGACCCAGATACCAGGGGTTTTCTTGTTGGGCCAAAAACATTCAGTACTTC
CARPRYQGFSCWAKNIQYF
>NA|TRBJ1-2|NA|TRBV19
TGTGCCAGTAGTTTGAGACAGGATGGACTTTCCTATGGCTACACCTTC
CASSLRQDGLSYGYTF
>NA|TRBJ2-1|TRBD1|TRBV18
TGTGCCAGCTCATCACCGGGACAGGGGGCAGACAATGAGCAGTTCTTC
CASSSPGQGADNEQFF
>NA|TRBJ2-2|NA|TRBV5-1
TGCGCCAGCAGCTTGGTCCTCGGGGGTGCCGGGGAGCTGTTTTTT
CASSLVLGGAGELFF
>once|TRBJ2-7|NA|TRBV4-1
TGCGCCAGCAGCCAACAGGGGCCAGGGGCCTTCTACGAGCAGTACTTC
CASSQQGPGAFYEQYF
>NA|TRBJ2-1|TRBD1|TRBV5-1
TGCGCCAGCAGCCTCTACCCGGGACAGGGACCCAATGAGCAGTTCTTC
CASSLYPGQGPNEQFF
>NA|TRBJ2-2|TRBD1|TRBV5-1
TGCGCCAGCAGCTTGCTTGGACAGGGGAATACCGGGGAGCTGTTTTTT
CASSLLGQGNTGELFF
>NA|TRBJ2-3|NA|TRBV7-9
TGTGCCAGCAGTCTCACGGCGGGATTGGCAGATACGCAGTATTTT
CASSLTAGLADTQYF
>NA|TRBJ1-4|NA|TRBV25-1
TGTGCCAGCAGTGAACTAGGAGGAGGGGCGAATGAAAAACTGTTTTTT
CASSELGGGANEKLFF
>NA|TRBJ1-3|NA|TRBV13
TGTGCCAGCAGCTTAGGGCCCCAGGGGACCTCTGGAAACACCATATATTTT
CASSLGPQGTSGNTIYF